These 5 T cell receptor beta chains came from one sample sequenced in a study of T cells expressing NK-cell markers. TCRdb reprocessed the 5' RACE reads and keeps a single row for each CDR3 protein, giving no DNA. In all, the sample yields roughly 380,000 distinct CDR3 sequences. Sequencing input: blood T cells: a sorted CD56 or NKG2C T cell subset, CD4+ or CD8+ T cells, or bulk PBMC T cells (not recorded which). These receptors were collected from a man aged 18 to 69 in good health.

The chain employs TRBV3-1 and TRBJ2-1; TCRdb designates TRBD2, a call that cannot be tested without DNA. This CDR3 contains 16 residues. Germline loops: CDR1 LGHDT, CDR2 YNNKEL (reference sequence). This CDR3 is CASSQDGAGAYNEQFF.

The chain is built from TRBV3-1 and TRBJ1-2; the TCRdb D gene call, TRBD1, has no DNA to confirm it. The CDR3 length is 15 residues. Germline lookup yields CDR1 LGHDT and CDR2 YNNKEL (reference sequence). CDR3 residues: CASSHLGANSGGYTF.

The CDR3 here is CASSLNNRAGISNEQFF. The chain carries TRBV6-2 or TRBV6-3 and TRBJ2-1; the TRBD1 assignment by TCRdb is unverifiable without DNA. Germline V CDR1 and CDR2: MNHEY, SVGEGT. CDR3 size: 17 residues.

The CDR3 region is CASSQYLGGVTKNIQYF. This rearrangement joins TRBV3-1 to TRBJ2-4. The CDR3 sequence is 17 residues long. The germline CDR1 and CDR2 sequences are LGHDT and YNNKEL (reference sequence).

The chain carries TRBV5-1 and TRBJ2-7; without DNA, the TCRdb call of TRBD2 cannot be checked. CDR3 length equals 16 residues. From germline, CDR1 is SGHRS and CDR2 YFSETQ. The CDR3 loop reads CASSFGRGGSDYEQYF. Full variable domain (remainder filled in from reference TRBV5-1 and TRBJ2-7): KAGVTQTPRYLIKTRGQQVTLSCSPISGHRSVSWYQQTPGQGLQFLFEYFSETQRNKGNFPGRFSGRQFSNSRSEMNVSTLELGDSALYLCASSFGRGGSDYEQYFGPGTRLTVT.